The 15 T cell receptor beta chains below all came from one sample that was sequenced in a study of cytomegalovirus exposure and HLA in healthy donors. Primers for the PCR totalled 60 Vbeta and 13 Jbeta. Using immunoSEQ multiplex PCR, the repertoire was profiled, and TCRdb retains in-frame clones only, with some absent. Seen here are roughly 200,000 clones, under 9.5% observed once, and the top ten hold 1% to 1.5%. The sequencing sample was made of PBMCs. Receptors originate from a woman between 25 and 40 years old in good health and CMV-seropositive.

The rearrangement joins TRBV4-2 to TRBJ2-3, with 8 bases identical to TRBD2. The trim removed 2 bases at V and 1 base at J, leaving 5 bases unmatched. Germline V gene data show CDR1 as LGHNA and CDR2 as YNFKEQ. The CDR3 has 16 residues. The CDR3 is CASSQPAGGRTDTQYF. DNA for the CDR3: TGTGCCAGCAGCCAACCCGCGGGGGGTCGCACAGATACGCAGTATTTT.

The chain couples TRBV4-2 to TRBJ2-7; 7 bases map to TRBD2. Trimming at V came to 0 bases and at J to 2 bases, leaving 4 bases not matched to a gene. The CDR3 has 15 residues. Per germline, CDR1 LGHNA and CDR2 YNFKEQ. Here the CDR3 DNA reads TGTGCCAGCAGCCAAGAAGGCGGGGGACCCTACGAGCAGTACTTC. It translates to CASSQEGGGPYEQYF.

The chain is built from TRBV4-1 and TRBJ2-3, with D maybe TRBD2 (5 bases). Germline V gene lookup returns CDR1 MGHRA and CDR2 YSYEKL. Deletions cut 2 bases from V and 2 bases from J, with 17 bases between. The CDR3 has 17 residues. CDR3 nucleotides: TGCGCCAGCAGCCAATACGCGGGCCGGCCAGACACAGATACGCAGTATTTT. This translates into CASSQYAGRPDTDTQYF.

This clone was picked up a small number of times. J is TRBJ1-4 and V is TRBV18; possible D gene TRBD1, 5 bases. This CDR3 has 15 residues. Trimming shortened V by 4 bases and J by 1 base, and 10 bases separated the two germline ends. CDR1 is KGHSH, CDR2 LQKENI, per germline. CDR3 nucleotides: TGTGCCAGCTCACTCGGTCAGGGAACTAATGAAAAACTGTTTTTT. The encoded protein is CASSLGQGTNEKLFF.

The CDR3 nucleotides read TGTGCCAGCAGAACAGGGGTCACGATTGAGCAGTTCTTC. This codes for CASRTGVTIEQFF. This rearrangement joins TRBV6-6 to TRBJ2-1, with 7 nucleotides matching TRBD1. The CDR3 is 13 amino acids. V shed 6 bases, J shed 9 bases, and the junction held 8 bases outside the gene matches. Germline V gene data show CDR1 as MNHNY and CDR2 as SVGAGI (reference sequence).

This clone was detected a few times. The chain uses TRBV5-1 and TRBJ2-1; 7 nucleotides line up with TRBD1. The CDR3 runs 15 residues. The trim removed 5 bases at V and 4 bases at J, leaving 9 bases unmatched. Germline loops: CDR1 SGHRS, CDR2 YFSETQ. The CDR3 DNA reads as TGCGCCAGCAGTATGACAGGGAATTTTTACAATGAGCAGTTCTTC. This translates into CASSMTGNFYNEQFF.

The chain joins TRBV5-1 to TRBJ2-7; a possible D gene is TRBD1 (5 bases). V shed 0 bases and J shed 7 bases, with 17 bases lying between them. The CDR3 spans 15 residues. Per the germline V gene, CDR1 is SGHRS and CDR2 is YFSETQ. In nucleotides, the CDR3 is TGCGCCAGCAGCTTGGGATGGGGCAGGGCAGGGGAGCAGTACTTC. Encoded protein: CASSLGWGRAGEQYF.

The chain is built from TRBV29-1 and TRBJ2-2, with 10 nucleotides matching TRBD2. The CDR3 is 16 residues long. Germline values: CDR1 SQVTM, CDR2 ANQGSEA. V gave up 2 bases and J gave up 6 bases; unmatched junction bases: 9. This CDR3 reads CSVELASGSIAGELFF. The CDR3 nucleotides read TGCAGCGTTGAACTTGCTAGCGGGAGTATAGCCGGGGAGCTGTTTTTT.

This clone was seen only a few times. The chain couples TRBV20-1 to TRBJ2-7, with a tentative D call TRBD1 (5 bases). CDR1 is DFQATT and CDR2 is SNEGSKA in the germline V gene (reference sequence). CDR3 length: 11 residues. V lost 4 bases and J 7 bases, leaving 11 bases between the germline ends. The CDR3 coding sequence is TGCAGTGCTAAGGGGCCCACAGAGCAGTACTTC. Protein: CSAKGPTEQYF.

This clone was found a few times. The gene calls are TRBV5-1 and TRBJ2-1, with 8 bases fitting TRBD1. Trimming cost V 0 bases and J 4 bases; bases outside gene matches: 6. The CDR3 spans 16 residues. Per germline, CDR1 SGHRS and CDR2 YFSETQ. The CDR3 here is CASSLVSRQGYNEQFF. The CDR3 DNA is TGCGCCAGCAGCTTGGTTTCGAGACAGGGGTACAATGAGCAGTTCTTC.

This sequence joins TRBV7-2 and TRBJ2-3; D possibly corresponds to TRBD2 (7 bases). The germline CDR1 and CDR2 sequences are SGHTA and FQGNSA. CDR3 length: 17 residues. Trimming removed 0 bases at V and 9 bases at J, with 22 bases between. The CDR3 DNA reads TGTGCCAGCAGCTTAGCGGGAGACCTGAGAGCGGGACAAACGCAGTATTTT. Translating gives CASSLAGDLRAGQTQYF.

The CDR3 is CASSGATWEQYF. The DNA of the CDR3 is TGTGCCAGCAGCGGTGCGACATGGGAGCAGTACTTC. The chain couples TRBV5-6 to TRBJ2-7; D gene unclear. This CDR3 has 12 residues. Trimming cost V 4 bases and J 7 bases, with 12 bases left between them. Germline V gives CDR1 SGHDT, CDR2 YYEEEE.

This clone has more than one count but fewer than ten. Written as DNA, the CDR3 is TGCGCCAGCAGCGGACTAGCGGGAGGGAACACCGGGGAGCTGTTTTTT. Protein product: CASSGLAGGNTGELFF. The chain links TRBV5-1 to TRBJ2-2; TRBD2 agrees at 14 bases. The CDR3 consists of 16 residues. Unmatched junction bases numbered 0, after V lost 4 bases and J lost 1 base. Germline CDR1 is SGHRS and CDR2 is YFSETQ.

This clone appeared a few times. In the same sample, other DNA sequences code for this CDR3. The rearrangement links TRBV5-1 to TRBJ2-3, with D possibly matching TRBD2 (5 bases). Trimming removed 1 base at V and 4 bases at J, with 10 bases between. The CDR3 covers 14 residues. Germline V gene sequence: CDR1 SGHRS, CDR2 YFSETQ. CDR3 bases: TGCGCCAGCAGCTTGCAAGGAGCGGCAGATACGCAGTATTTT. Translated, it gives CASSLQGAADTQYF.

V gene TRBV5-1 combines with J gene TRBJ2-1; D not certain. Germline CDR1 SGHRS, CDR2 YFSETQ. This CDR3 comprises 15 residues. V gave up 0 bases and J gave up 0 bases, with 7 bases separating them. CDR3 loop: CASSLGLVSYNEQFF. The CDR3 DNA follows: TGCGCCAGCAGCTTGGGCCTAGTCTCCTACAATGAGCAGTTCTTC.